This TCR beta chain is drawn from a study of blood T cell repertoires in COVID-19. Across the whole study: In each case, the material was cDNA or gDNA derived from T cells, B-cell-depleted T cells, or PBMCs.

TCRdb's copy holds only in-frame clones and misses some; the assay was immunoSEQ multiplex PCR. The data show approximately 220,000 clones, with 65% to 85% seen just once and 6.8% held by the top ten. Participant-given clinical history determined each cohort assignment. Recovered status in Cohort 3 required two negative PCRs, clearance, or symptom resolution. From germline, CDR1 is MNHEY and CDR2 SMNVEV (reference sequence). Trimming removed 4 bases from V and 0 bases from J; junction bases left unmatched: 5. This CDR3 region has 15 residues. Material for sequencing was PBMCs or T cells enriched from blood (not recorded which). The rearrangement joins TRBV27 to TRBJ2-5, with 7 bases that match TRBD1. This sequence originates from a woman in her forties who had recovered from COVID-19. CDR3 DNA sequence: TGTGCCAGCAGTTACCCCGACAGGGACCAAGAGACCCAGTACTTC. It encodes CASSYPDRDQETQYF.